This T cell receptor beta chain derives from a study of blood T cell repertoires in COVID-19. Some clones are missing from TCRdb's copy, which holds only in-frame ones; the method was immunoSEQ multiplex PCR. The data hold fewer than 250,000 clones, with about 83% observed a single time. Trimming cost V 3 bases and J 0 bases; bases outside gene matches: 7. Germline CDR1 reads SQVTM; CDR2 reads ANQGSEA. The CDR3 has 16 residues. This clone was seen once. The TCR originated in a woman aged 80 or over with COVID-19, enrolled during active disease. Specimen: peripheral blood. The chain joins TRBV29-1 to TRBJ2-7, with 11 bases aligning to TRBD2. This chain's CDR3 is CSVELAGGQSSYEQYF. The CDR3 DNA sequence: TGCAGCGTTGAGCTAGCGGGGGGACAAAGCTCCTACGAGCAGTACTTC.